This is a list of T cell receptor beta chains from one sample in a study of blood T cell repertoires in COVID-19. Using immunoSEQ multiplex PCR, the repertoire was profiled, and TCRdb retains in-frame clones only, with some absent. The sample has approximately 270,000 clones, approximately 83% seen once. Source material: peripheral blood. Receptors were obtained from a woman in her sixties or seventies with acute or convalescent COVID-19. The conserved cysteine and the conserved F or W are not part of the CDR3 here.

TRBJ1-6 | TRBV11-1 | ASSPRTRLNSPLH
TRBJ1-4 | TRBV6-4 | ASRTDRGKLF
TRBJ2-7 | TRBV5-6 | ASSSGMRSSYEQY
TRBJ1-4 | TRBV7-9 | ASSKIMGQLNEKLF
TRBJ2-1 | TRBV20-1 | SASGLAGGDQF
TRBJ1-5 | TRBV2 | ASSEGQVYQPQH
TRBJ1-2 | TRBV6-2/TRBV6-3 | ASSHGTGDRGYT
TRBJ1-5 | TRBV5-5 | ASSLGQVLNQPQH
TRBJ1-2 | TRBV7-2 | ASSEYQGGYT
TRBJ2-7 | TRBV27 | ASSREKGYEQY
TRBJ2-7 | TRBV5-1 | ASSSGLAVGSEQY
TRBJ1-6 | TRBV7-3 | ASSPGTGLPLH
TRBJ2-2 | TRBV7-9 | ASSRDRAYTGELF
TRBJ1-1 | TRBV3-1/TRBV3-2 | ASSQTGEAF
TRBJ2-7 | TRBV3-1/TRBV3-2 | ASSQDLLAQAYEQY
TRBJ1-6 | TRBV12-3/TRBV12-4 | ASRGAGGSPLH
TRBJ2-7 | TRBV27 | ASSRTGGHYEQY
TRBJ1-2 | TRBV29-1 | SVGGPGRYGYT